The 18 T cell receptor beta chains below all came from one sample that was sequenced in a study of CD8 T cells in ankylosing spondylitis. MiXCR was run by TCRdb on the 5' RACE reads, yielding one entry per CDR3 protein. The repertoire has around 120,000 distinct CDR3 sequences, roughly 8.8% of them found once; the top ten carry 3% to 4%. The specimen was blood, either unsorted or a sorted T cell fraction (not recorded which). These receptors were taken from a male donor with ankylosing spondylitis or in good health (not recorded which).

This clonotype was seen only a few times. This chain links TRBV4-3 with TRBJ1-5, with D unresolved. V was cut by 0 bases and J by 4 bases, with 7 bases left in between. Per germline, CDR1 LGHNA and CDR2 YSLEER. The CDR3 contains 14 residues. The CDR3 protein is CASSQDQENQPQHF. Written as DNA, the CDR3 is TGCGCCAGCAGCCAAGATCAGGAGAATCAGCCCCAGCATTTT.

The chain couples TRBV6-2 or TRBV6-3 to TRBJ2-2; no clear D gene. V lost 5 bases, J lost 6 bases, and 10 bases lay in between. Germline V gives CDR1 MNHEY, CDR2 SVGEGT. The CDR3 extends over 13 amino acids. Written as DNA, the CDR3 is TGTGCCAGCAGTGACTGGGTCGCCGGGGAGCTGTTTTTT. Residues: CASSDWVAGELFF.

J is TRBJ2-5 and V is TRBV23-1; TRBD2 agrees at 11 bases. TRBV23-1 is treated as an ORF (open reading frame) with a function not yet certain. The CDR3 loop spans 16 amino acids. Trimming took 7 bases from V and 1 from J; bases not matched to a gene: 8. The chain's CDR3 is CASTSLAGVCQETQYF. CDR3 DNA sequence: TGCGCCAGCACCTCACTAGCGGGAGTTTGCCAAGAGACCCAGTACTTC.

The chain employs TRBV20-1 and TRBJ1-2; 7 positions match TRBD1. The germline CDR1 and CDR2 sequences are DFQATT and SNEGSKA (reference sequence). Trimming removed 0 bases from V and 2 bases from J; junction bases left unmatched: 6. The CDR3 is made up of 15 amino acids. CDR3 region: CSARESPGQNYGYTF. The CDR3 DNA reads TGCAGTGCTAGAGAGTCACCGGGACAGAACTATGGCTACACCTTC.

This clonotype was counted at least ten times. V is TRBV18 and J is TRBJ2-1; 13 bases agree with TRBD2. The CDR3 sequence is 20 residues long. CDR1 and CDR2 from the germline V gene are KGHSH and LQKENI. The J segment lost 2 bases and the V segment lost 3 bases, leaving 13 bases of the junction unmatched. The CDR3 protein is CASSPSALGTSGITYNEQFF. DNA of the CDR3: TGTGCCAGCTCACCTTCTGCTCTAGGGACTAGCGGGATCACCTACAATGAGCAGTTCTTC.

This clonotype occurred a few times. CDR3 region: CASSLLFSGRSNEQFF. CDR3 nucleotides: TGTGCCAGCAGTTTATTGTTTAGCGGGAGGTCCAATGAGCAGTTCTTC. The J gene is TRBJ2-1, the V gene TRBV27; 10 nucleotides agree with TRBD2. Germline V lookup: CDR1 MNHEY, CDR2 SMNVEV (reference sequence). The CDR3 consists of 16 residues. With 1 base clipped from V and 6 bases from J, the junction kept 6 bases outside the gene matches.

The CDR3 DNA follows: TGCAGTGCTAGATCATCTGGGGGCCCTAATGAAAAACTGTTTTTT. Its translation: CSARSSGGPNEKLFF. This chain links TRBV20-1 with TRBJ1-4; D may be TRBD1 (6 bases). Germline lookup yields CDR1 DFQATT and CDR2 SNEGSKA (reference sequence). With 2 bases removed from V and 3 bases from J, the gap between germline ends came to 13 bases. This CDR3 contains 15 residues.

The gene calls are TRBV27 and TRBJ1-6; D is unresolved. Germline CDR1 MNHEY, CDR2 SMNVEV (reference sequence). CDR3 length: 12 residues. V lost 4 bases and J lost 7, with 5 bases in between. The CDR3 reads CASSWQNSPLHF. DNA for the CDR3: TGTGCCAGCAGTTGGCAGAATTCACCCCTCCACTTT.

This clonotype was observed many times. The chain combines TRBV20-1 with TRBJ1-2, with TRBD1 as a possible D gene (6 bases). V was trimmed by 3 bases and J by 1 base, leaving 15 bases between them. There are 15 residues in the CDR3. CDR1 is DFQATT, CDR2 SNEGSKA, per germline (reference sequence). The CDR3 sequence is CSASGGTRHNYGYTF. The CDR3 DNA sequence: TGCAGTGCTAGTGGGGGGACACGTCATAACTATGGCTACACCTTC.

This clonotype was detected ten times or more. The chain is built from TRBV6-1 and TRBJ2-1; D is possibly TRBD2 (5 bases). V lost 9 bases, J lost 3 bases, and 12 bases lay in between. Germline CDR1 reads MNHNS; CDR2 reads SASEGT. The CDR3 totals 13 residues. The CDR3 here is CASGEIGYNEQFF. The CDR3 DNA sequence: TGTGCCAGTGGGGAGATCGGCTACAATGAGCAGTTCTTC.

The sample holds a few counts of this clonotype. The V gene is TRBV6-1, the J gene TRBJ1-2; D remains ambiguous. This CDR3 contains 14 residues. Germline V gives CDR1 MNHNS, CDR2 SASEGT. Trimming cost V 6 bases and J 4 bases, with 15 bases left between them. The CDR3 nucleotides are TGTGCCAGCAGCCTAGCAACCCCCTCCTATGGCTACACCTTC. The encoded protein is CASSLATPSYGYTF.

This clonotype appeared a few times. The chain employs TRBV6-2 or TRBV6-3 and TRBJ2-1, with D perhaps matching TRBD2 (5 bases). V lost 0 bases and J lost 0, with 21 bases in between. Germline V gene lookup returns CDR1 MNHEY and CDR2 SVGEGT. The CDR3 spans 20 residues. The CDR3 region is CASSYSGSQRYHHSYNEQFF. The DNA of the CDR3 is TGTGCCAGCAGTTACTCGGGTAGTCAGCGGTACCATCACTCCTACAATGAGCAGTTCTTC.

This clonotype was counted at least ten times. This chain joins TRBV11-2 and TRBJ2-7, with TRBD2 matching over 7 bases. CDR1 is SGHAT, CDR2 FQNNGV, per germline. The CDR3 contains 13 residues. V dropped 3 bases and J dropped 7; count of bases not matched to a gene: 6. DNA of the CDR3: TGTGCCAGCAGCTTCGGGAGGCCCTGGGAGCAGTACTTC. Translation: CASSFGRPWEQYF.

In its sample, this clonotype was seen many times. The chain combines TRBV5-1 with TRBJ1-1, with D unclear. Germline CDR1 reads SGHRS; CDR2 reads YFSETQ. Trimming removed 4 bases from V and 0 bases from J, with 7 bases in between. The CDR3 runs to 13 residues. The CDR3 DNA reads as TGCGCCAGCAGCGGACGGCTGAACACTGAAGCTTTCTTT. Protein: CASSGRLNTEAFF.

This clonotype came up a few times. This chain joins TRBV4-2 and TRBJ2-5; the match to TRBD2 covers 8 bases. Looked up from germline, CDR1 is LGHNA and CDR2 is YNFKEQ. V gave up 4 bases and J gave up 5 bases; unmatched junction bases: 15. The CDR3 sequence is 17 residues long. The CDR3, as DNA: TGTGCCAGCAGCCGCGTCGCCAGTAGCGGGAACCCGGAGACCCAGTACTTC. It yields the protein CASSRVASSGNPETQYF.

V and J are TRBV2 and TRBJ2-1; 7 bases map to TRBD1. J gave up 3 bases and V 6 bases, and 2 bases lay outside the gene matches. The CDR3 is 13 residues long. Germline V gene data show CDR1 as SNHLY and CDR2 as FYNNEI. CDR3 DNA sequence: TGTGCCAGCAGGGACAGGAGCTACAATGAGCAGTTCTTC. This encodes CASRDRSYNEQFF. Together with reference TRBV2 and TRBJ2-1, the CDR3 gives the full variable domain: EPEVTQTPSHQVTQMGQEVILRCVPISNHLYFYWYRQILGQKVEFLVSFYNNEISEKSEIFDDQFSVERPDGSNFTLKIRSTKLEDSAMYFCASRDRSYNEQFFGPGTRLTVL.

This clonotype was counted only a few times. This may be a read error: a much more frequent sequence differs by one nucleotide. This CDR3 reads CASSLFGVGANGLTF. For the CDR3, the DNA is TGCGCCAGCAGCTTGTTCGGGGTTGGGGCCAACGGCCTGACTTTC. J is TRBJ2-6 and V is TRBV5-1; D assignment may be TRBD1 or TRBD2 (5 bases each). Germline V gene lookup returns CDR1 SGHRS and CDR2 YFSETQ. This CDR3 is 15 amino acids long.

This clonotype was seen repeatedly, ten times or more. The CDR3 loop is CASSGRTGTVFGTQYF. The CDR3 nucleotides are TGTGCCAGCAGCGGACGGACCGGGACAGTATTTGGGACCCAGTACTTC. The chain is built from TRBV5-6 and TRBJ2-5; TRBD1 matches at 7 bases. Trimming removed 4 bases from V and 7 bases from J; junction bases left unmatched: 16. The germline V gene encodes CDR1 SGHDT and CDR2 YYEEEE. The CDR3 has 16 residues.